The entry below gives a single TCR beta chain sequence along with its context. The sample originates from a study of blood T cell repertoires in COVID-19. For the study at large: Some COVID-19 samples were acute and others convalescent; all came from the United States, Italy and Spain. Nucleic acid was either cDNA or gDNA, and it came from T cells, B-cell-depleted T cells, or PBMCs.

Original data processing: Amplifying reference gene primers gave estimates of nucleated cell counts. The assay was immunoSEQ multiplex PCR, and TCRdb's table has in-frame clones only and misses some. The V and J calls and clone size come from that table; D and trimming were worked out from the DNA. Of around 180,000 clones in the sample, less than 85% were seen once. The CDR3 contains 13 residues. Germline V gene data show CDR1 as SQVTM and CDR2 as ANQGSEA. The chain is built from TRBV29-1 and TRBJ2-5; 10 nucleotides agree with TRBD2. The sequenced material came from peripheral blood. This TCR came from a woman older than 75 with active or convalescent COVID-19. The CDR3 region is CSGLAGVRETQYF. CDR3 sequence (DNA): TGCAGTGGCCTAGCGGGAGTTAGAGAGACCCAGTACTTC.